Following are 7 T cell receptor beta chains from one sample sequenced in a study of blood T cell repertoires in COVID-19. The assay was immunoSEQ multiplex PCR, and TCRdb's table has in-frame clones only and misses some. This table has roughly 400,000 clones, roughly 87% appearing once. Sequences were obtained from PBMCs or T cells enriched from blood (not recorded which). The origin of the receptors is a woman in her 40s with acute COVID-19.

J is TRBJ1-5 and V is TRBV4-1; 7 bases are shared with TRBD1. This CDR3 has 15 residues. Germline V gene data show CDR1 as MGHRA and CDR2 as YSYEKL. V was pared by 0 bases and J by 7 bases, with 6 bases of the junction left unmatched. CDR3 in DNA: TGCGCCAGCAGCCAAGATGAGGGGGCGAGACAGCCCCAGCATTTT. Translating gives CASSQDEGARQPQHF.

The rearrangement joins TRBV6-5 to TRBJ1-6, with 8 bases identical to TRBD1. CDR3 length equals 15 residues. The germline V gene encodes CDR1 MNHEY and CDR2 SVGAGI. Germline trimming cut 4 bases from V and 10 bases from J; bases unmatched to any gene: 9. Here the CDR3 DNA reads TGTGCCAGCAGTTTCGACAGGGGCCAACTGTCACCCCTCCACTTT. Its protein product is CASSFDRGQLSPLHF.

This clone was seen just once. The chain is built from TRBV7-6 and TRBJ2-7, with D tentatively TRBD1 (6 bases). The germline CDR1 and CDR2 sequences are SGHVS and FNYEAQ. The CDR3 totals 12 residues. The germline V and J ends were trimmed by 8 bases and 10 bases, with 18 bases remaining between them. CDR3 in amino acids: CASHKGDNVQYF. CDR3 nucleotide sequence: TGTGCCAGCCACAAGGGGGACAATGTTCAGTACTTC.

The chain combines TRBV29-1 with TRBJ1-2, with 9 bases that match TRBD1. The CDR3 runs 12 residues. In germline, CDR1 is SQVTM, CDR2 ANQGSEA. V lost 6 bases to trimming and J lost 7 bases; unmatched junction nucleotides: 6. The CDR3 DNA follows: TGCAGCGTGACAGGGGGGAGGGGTGGCTACACCTTC. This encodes CSVTGGRGGYTF.

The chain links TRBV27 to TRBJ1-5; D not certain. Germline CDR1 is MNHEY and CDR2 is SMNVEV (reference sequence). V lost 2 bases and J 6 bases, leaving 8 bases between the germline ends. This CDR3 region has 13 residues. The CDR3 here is CASSLRGFQPQHF. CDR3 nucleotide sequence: TGTGCCAGCAGTTTACGAGGATTTCAGCCCCAGCATTTT.

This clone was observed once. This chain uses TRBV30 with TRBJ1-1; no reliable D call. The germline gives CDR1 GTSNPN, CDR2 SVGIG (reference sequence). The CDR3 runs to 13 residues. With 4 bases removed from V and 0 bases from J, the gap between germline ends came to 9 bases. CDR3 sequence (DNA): TGTGCCTGGACGTTTAGAATGAACACTGAAGCTTTCTTT. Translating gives CAWTFRMNTEAFF.

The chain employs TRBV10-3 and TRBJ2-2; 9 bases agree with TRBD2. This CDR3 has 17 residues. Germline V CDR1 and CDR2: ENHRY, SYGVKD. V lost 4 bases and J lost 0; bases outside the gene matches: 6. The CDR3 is CAISGASGEANTGELFF. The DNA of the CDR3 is TGTGCCATCAGTGGGGCTAGCGGGGAAGCGAACACCGGGGAGCTGTTTTTT.